This TCR beta chain was captured by sequencing in a study of T cell responses to AZD1222 COVID-19 vaccine. The CDR3 covers 16 residues. Germline CDR1 reads SGHNT; CDR2 reads YYREEE (reference sequence). V lost 4 bases, J lost 9 bases, and 13 bases stayed unmatched. This table comes from immunoSEQ multiplex PCR, and its TCRdb copy is limited to in-frame clones, with some not included. The table includes some 140,000 clones, approximately 87% detected once. Points from the study as a whole: After the peak T cell response, and only then, were repertoires sampled. The study found Spike-specific TCR breadth and depth rose after two AZD1222 doses. Most donors were white British and more were female, and clonal diversity was possibly underestimated.

With regard to this clone: Its specificity is unknown.

The starting material was peripheral blood, obtained on day 0 of MenACWY control vaccination. This TCR was recovered from an adult in good health. The chain has TRBV5-4 and TRBJ1-1; the match to TRBD1 covers 12 bases. The CDR3 region has the DNA TGTGCCAGCAGCCCCGGGACAGGGGGCCTATTTCCCCAAGCTTTCTTT. Translated: CASSPGTGGLFPQAFF.